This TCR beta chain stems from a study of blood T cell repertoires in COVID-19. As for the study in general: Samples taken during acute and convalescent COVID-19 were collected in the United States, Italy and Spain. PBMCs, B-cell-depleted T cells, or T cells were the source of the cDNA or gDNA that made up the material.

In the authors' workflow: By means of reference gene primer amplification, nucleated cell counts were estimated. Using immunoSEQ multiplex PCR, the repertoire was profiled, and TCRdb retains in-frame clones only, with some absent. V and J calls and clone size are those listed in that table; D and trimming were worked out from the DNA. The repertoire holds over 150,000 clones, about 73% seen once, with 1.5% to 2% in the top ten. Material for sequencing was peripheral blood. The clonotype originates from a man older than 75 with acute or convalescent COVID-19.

For the CDR3, the DNA is TGTGCCAGCAGCCAACAGCCTCTTTCCTACGAGCAGTACTTC. Translation: CASSQQPLSYEQYF. V gene TRBV11-2 combines with J gene TRBJ2-7; D ambiguous. There are 14 residues in the CDR3. Germline V gene lookup returns CDR1 SGHAT and CDR2 FQNNGV. Trimming shortened V by 5 bases and J by 1 base, and 12 bases separated the two germline ends.